Listed below are T cell receptor beta chains from one sample, sequenced in a study of CD8+CD57+ T cells in acquired aplastic anemia. TCRdb independently ran MiXCR on the reads; one entry per CDR3 protein. The data show hundreds of thousands of distinct CDR3 sequences, with 55% to 65% seen just once and roughly 8% held by the top ten. The sample was sorted CD4+, CD8+, or CD8+CD57+ T cells (not recorded which) from PBMCs. These receptors were taken from a human donor with severe aplastic anemia or a healthy control (not recorded which). CDR3s include the opening cysteine and the closing phenylalanine or tryptophan. The D gene is left open where the match is weak. Expanded clones are given a class, and other clones once, few, many or no size at all.

size	J	V	D	DNA	CDR3
-	TRBJ2-5	TRBV12-3/TRBV12-4	TRBD1	TGTGCCAGCAGTTTGAACGGACAGGGGTCGGCCCAGTACTTC	CASSLNGQGSAQYF
many	TRBJ1-3	TRBV5-1	TRBD1	TGCGCCAGCAGCACAGGGGGTGGCTCAAGCTCTGGAAACACCATATATTTT	CASSTGGGSSSGNTIYF
many	TRBJ2-3	TRBV24-1	TRBD2	TGTGCCACCAGCTCAGCTAGCGGGGGGGCCGATCCAGATACGCAGTATTTT	CATSSASGGADPDTQYF
-	TRBJ2-1	TRBV20-1	TRBD2	TGCAGTGCTAGAGATGCAGGGAGCGGGGGGGAGCAGTTCTTC	CSARDAGSGGEQFF
many	TRBJ2-7	TRBV19	-	TGTGCCAGTAGTAGTTTCGACGGATCCTACGAGCAGTACTTC	CASSSFDGSYEQYF
-	TRBJ2-3	TRBV9	TRBD2	TGTGCCAGCAGCGAGACAGCGGGGGCCACAGATACGCAGTATTTT	CASSETAGATDTQYF
-	TRBJ2-7	TRBV20-1	TRBD1	TGCAGTGCTAGACAGGACAGGGGAAGGAACGAGCAGTACTTC	CSARQDRGRNEQYF
-	TRBJ2-2	TRBV7-9	-	TGTGCCAGCAGCTTATTTGGCGGCGATACCGGGGAGCTGTTTTTT	CASSLFGGDTGELFF
once	TRBJ2-2	TRBV14	-	TGTGCCAGCAGCCATCCGAACAGGGTCGGGGAGCTGGTTTTT	CASSHPNRVGELVF
-	TRBJ2-2	TRBV20-1	TRBD2	TGCAGTGCTAGCCCGGGACTAGCGGGCAACACCGGGGAGCTGTTTTTT	CSASPGLAGNTGELFF
-	TRBJ2-3	TRBV6-1	-	TGTGCCAGCAGTCCGGAGGGAGATACGCAGTATTTT	CASSPEGDTQYF
-	TRBJ2-7	TRBV4-2	-	TGTGCCAGCAGCCTTACTGGGTTC	CASSLTGF
-	TRBJ1-2	TRBV2	-	TGTGCCAGCACCTCCTTATGTGCTAACTATGGCTACACCTTC	CASTSLCANYGYTF
once	TRBJ2-3	TRBV9	-	TGTGCCAGCAGCTTGGTGCAGGCTGTGTCAGATACGCAGTATTTT	CASSLVQAVSDTQYF
-	TRBJ2-1	TRBV7-9	TRBD2	TGTGGGAGCAGCTTAGACAGCGGGGATGAGCAGTTCTTC	CGSSLDSGDEQFF
many	TRBJ1-6	TRBV28	-	TGTGCCAGCAGGCCACCAGGCCGTAATTCACCCCTCCACTTT	CASRPPGRNSPLHF
-	TRBJ2-1	TRBV15	TRBD2	TGTGCCACCAGCAGAGGGGGGGGGGTACTGGATGAGCAGTTCTTC	CATSRGGGVLDEQFF
-	TRBJ1-1	TRBV2	-	TGTGCCAGCAGTGACCTTTGGGGTAACACTGAAGCTTTCTTT	CASSDLWGNTEAFF
many	TRBJ2-7	TRBV6-5	TRBD1	TGTGCCAGCAGGGGACAGGGTTCCGGCACCTACGAGCAGTACTTC	CASRGQGSGTYEQYF
-	TRBJ2-3	TRBV5-1	-	TGCGCCAGCAGCTCGGGGACGGCCCCAGATACGCAGTATTTT	CASSSGTAPDTQYF
-	TRBJ2-5	TRBV9	TRBD1	TGTGCCAGCAGCGTAGAAAGCGGGACAGGGGAGACCCAGTACTTC	CASSVESGTGETQYF
-	TRBJ2-3	TRBV14	-	TGTGCCAGCAGCCCATTGGGGACTACAGATACGCAGTATTTT	CASSPLGTTDTQYF
many	TRBJ2-7	TRBV28	TRBD1	TGTGCCAGCAGTTTGAGGGGACAGGGGTCTACCTACGAGCAGTACTTC	CASSLRGQGSTYEQYF
-	TRBJ1-3	TRBV7-9	TRBD1	TGTGCCAGCAGCCACCCAACAGGGGGCACTGGAAACACCATATATTTT	CASSHPTGGTGNTIYF
many	TRBJ2-5	TRBV11-3	-	TGTGCCAGCAGCCTCGGAAGGGGAGCCCAAGAGACCCAGTACTTC	CASSLGRGAQETQYF
-	TRBJ1-2	TRBV29-1	TRBD1	TGCAGCGTCCCCATTGCCGGGACAGGCTATGGCTACACCTTC	CSVPIAGTGYGYTF
-	TRBJ2-3	TRBV20-1	-	TGCAGTGCTAAGGGGGGAGGGAGCTCCACAGCTACGCAGTATTTT	CSAKGGGSSTATQYF
-	TRBJ2-7	TRBV7-2	TRBD1	TGTGCCAGCAGCTTATCCTCGGGACAGGGACTCTACGAGCAGTACTTC	CASSLSSGQGLYEQYF
few	TRBJ1-6	TRBV4-1	-	TGCGCCAGCAGCCAAGAGGGAGGGTATTCACCCCTCCACTTT	CASSQEGGYSPLHF
-	TRBJ1-5	TRBV20-1	TRBD1	TGCAGTGCTGCTAGACAGGGGTTAAGTGGCAATCAGCCCCAGCATTTT	CSAARQGLSGNQPQHF
few	TRBJ2-5	TRBV7-3	TRBD1	TGTGCCAGCAGCCACAGGGGGCGAGGGGAGACCCAGTACTTC	CASSHRGRGETQYF
many	TRBJ2-1	TRBV7-2	TRBD2	TGTGCCAGCAGCTTAGAGGGCGGGGGGGGGTGGAATGAGCAGTTCTTC	CASSLEGGGGWNEQFF
-	TRBJ2-5	TRBV12-3/TRBV12-4	TRBD1	TGTGCCAGCAGTAGGGACAGGGGGAGAGAGGAGACCCAGTACTTC	CASSRDRGREETQYF
-	TRBJ2-3	TRBV11-1	-	TGTGCCAGCAGCCAAGTAACCGGGACTCTCCTTACTACGCAGTATTTT	CASSQVTGTLLTTQYF
-	TRBJ1-2	TRBV20-1	-	TGCAGTGCTAGTCCCACAGTTGGCTACACCTTC	CSASPTVGYTF
many	TRBJ2-7	TRBV24-1	-	TGTGCCACCAGTGACGCGAGTTCCCGCGGCGAGCAGTACTTC	CATSDASSRGEQYF
many	TRBJ2-1	TRBV10-3	-	TGTGCCATCAGGGATGACAGGTGGGTTGACAATGAGCAGTTCTTC	CAIRDDRWVDNEQFF
few	TRBJ2-7	TRBV7-8	-	TGTGCCAGCAGCTTAGCTCACCCCTACGAGCAGTACTTC	CASSLAHPYEQYF
-	TRBJ1-1	TRBV7-2	-	TGTGCCAGCAGCCCTGGGATCGGCGAAGCTTTCTTT	CASSPGIGEAFF
-	TRBJ2-2	TRBV15	-	TGTGCCACCAGCAGGGTGGACACATCGAACACCGGGGAGCTGTTTTTT	CATSRVDTSNTGELFF
few	TRBJ2-5	TRBV2	-	TGTGCCAGCATGCTGTTAGAGACCCAGTACTTC	CASMLLETQYF
-	TRBJ2-5	TRBV15	-	TGTGCCACCAGCATACGGACATCCGACCAAGAGACCCAGTACTTC	CATSIRTSDQETQYF
-	TRBJ2-2	TRBV5-1	-	TGCGCCAGCAGCTTGGAAGTCATGGGGGAGCTGTTTTTT	CASSLEVMGELFF
many	TRBJ1-1	TRBV5-1	-	TGCGCCAGCAGCGACACCACTGAAGCTTTCTTT	CASSDTTEAFF
-	TRBJ2-7	TRBV5-4	TRBD1	TGTGCCAGCAGCTTGGCCCGACAGGGGGCAATTCCGCAGTACTTC	CASSLARQGAIPQYF
-	TRBJ2-4	TRBV9	-	TGTGCCAGCAGCCAAGTCCCCACGGGGATGGGGGCCAAAAACATTCAGTACTTC	CASSQVPTGMGAKNIQYF
-	TRBJ2-7	TRBV20-1	TRBD1	TGCAGTGCACTGACAGGGGTCGGGTACGAGCAGTACTTC	CSALTGVGYEQYF
once	TRBJ2-5	TRBV7-2	TRBD2	TGTGCCAGCAGCTTATGGGCTAGCGGGAGACAAGAGACCCAGTACTTC	CASSLWASGRQETQYF
-	TRBJ1-1	TRBV28	-	TGTGCCAGCAGTTTATTTGGGGCAGGGAACCAAGCTTTCTTT	CASSLFGAGNQAFF